The following is a TCR beta chain sequence with its context. Its antigen is unidentified. TCRdb passed the 5' RACE reads through MiXCR, listing each CDR3 protein once. The sample holds approximately 600,000 distinct CDR3 sequences, nearly 10% seen once. The length of the CDR3 is 15 residues. Germline-derived CDR1 and CDR2 are SEHNR and FQNEAQ (reference sequence). The ends lost 5 bases at V and 9 bases at J; junction bases unmatched: 9. The data are from a study of identical twins. Overall study results and limits: In cord blood, abundant beta clonotypes had fewer insertions; memory showed no trend.

These data also formed part of another study, on yellow fever vaccine responses in identical twins.

The sample taken for sequencing was PBMCs. The V gene is TRBV7-9, the J gene TRBJ2-1; 11 nucleotides agree with TRBD2. The sequence was collected from a woman between 18 and 29 years old in good health. The CDR3 sequence is CASSPLAGGNSEQFF. The CDR3 DNA follows: TGTGCCAGCAGCCCATTAGCGGGGGGGAATTCTGAGCAGTTCTTC.